Listed below are T cell receptor beta chains from one sample, sequenced in a study of T cells after yellow fever vaccination. From the 5' RACE reads, TCRdb called clonotypes with MiXCR, one entry per CDR3 protein. The sample holds under 400,000 distinct CDR3 sequences, around a tenth seen once. Source: PBMCs, taken on the day of the first yellow fever vaccination. These receptors were collected from a man aged 18 to 30 who received the YFV17D yellow fever vaccine. Both conserved end residues are part of each CDR3. A D gene is named only where the DNA matches it firmly. Some rows have no size entry. The others give once, few or many, or a class for an expanded clone.

>TRBJ2-1|TRBV20-1|NA|NA
TGCTGCGGGGGACAGGCTCGGGAATCCTACAATGAGCAGTTCTTC
CCGGQARESYNEQFF
>TRBJ1-6|TRBV27|few|NA
TGTGCCAGCGGGGGTACAGGGTCACTTCCCACACCCCTCCACTTT
CASGGTGSLPTPLHF
>TRBJ2-3|TRBV5-1|few|NA
TGCGCCAGCAGCGCCCTACAGTTCTCTAGCACAGATACGCAGTATTTT
CASSALQFSSTDTQYF
>TRBJ2-5|TRBV4-1|NA|NA
TGCGCCAGCGGTCGCGCAGGGGAAGAGACCCAGTACTTC
CASGRAGEETQYF
>TRBJ2-5|TRBV5-5|NA|TRBD1
TGTGCCAGCAGCTTGGGGACAGGGGAGACGGAGACCCAGTACTTC
CASSLGTGETETQYF
>TRBJ1-2|TRBV5-6|NA|NA
TGTGCCAGCAGCCTCCCTGGTTTTGTCTATGGCTACACCTTC
CASSLPGFVYGYTF
>TRBJ2-1|TRBV5-1|many|TRBD2
TGCGCCAGCAGCTACGACAGCGGGGCCAATGAGCAGTTCTTC
CASSYDSGANEQFF
>TRBJ1-4|TRBV12-3/TRBV12-4|NA|NA
TGTGCCAGCAGTTTTAGGGGCAGGGAGGGTGGAAAACTGTTTTTT
CASSFRGREGGKLFF
>TRBJ1-5|TRBV18|few|NA
TGTGCCAGCTCACCGGAGGGGCTCGGCAATCAGCCCCAGCATTTT
CASSPEGLGNQPQHF
>TRBJ2-4|TRBV12-3/TRBV12-4|NA|NA
TGTGCCAGCAGTTTAAAGGGATCCAAAAACATTCAGTACTTC
CASSLKGSKNIQYF
>TRBJ1-1|TRBV4-2|NA|NA
TGTGCCATCGGCCCCGGGCACCTCAGGAACACTGAAGCTTTCTTT
CAIGPGHLRNTEAFF
>TRBJ2-5|TRBV7-2|few|NA
TGTGCCAGCAGCTCCCAGGGGGGTCAAGAGACCCAGTACTTC
CASSSQGGQETQYF
>TRBJ1-2|TRBV4-1|many|NA
TGCGCCAGCAGCCGACCGGGGGGCTACACCTTC
CASSRPGGYTF
>TRBJ2-1|TRBV7-8|many|TRBD2
TGTGCCAGCAGCTTAACGGGGGGGCTGGATGAGCAGTTCTTC
CASSLTGGLDEQFF
>TRBJ2-1|TRBV5-4|few|TRBD2
TGTGCCAGCAGCTTAGGGAGCGGGGCCCAGGGCAATGAGCAGTTCTTC
CASSLGSGAQGNEQFF
>TRBJ1-5|TRBV12-3/TRBV12-4|few|NA
TGTGCCAGCAGTTTGAGGGGCGGTTTATCTAGCAATCAGCCCCAGCATTTT
CASSLRGGLSSNQPQHF
>TRBJ1-2|TRBV4-3|few|NA
TGCGCCAGCAGCCAACTGTTGGGGGCAAGATATGGCTACACCTTC
CASSQLLGARYGYTF
>TRBJ1-6|TRBV5-1|few|TRBD1
TGCGCCAGCAGCTTGGACAGGGGCTCACCCCTCCACTTT
CASSLDRGSPLHF
>TRBJ2-7|TRBV7-3|NA|NA
TGTGCCAGCAGCCCCAGGGGGGACAACTCCTACGAGCAGTACTTC
CASSPRGDNSYEQYF
>TRBJ2-3|TRBV5-1|NA|NA
TGCGCCAGCAGTCGCATGGGTAGTAGCACAGATACGCAGTATTTT
CASSRMGSSTDTQYF
>TRBJ2-5|TRBV6-2/TRBV6-3|NA|NA
TGTGCCAGCAACCAACTAGGGCCCCAAGAGACCCAGTACTTC
CASNQLGPQETQYF
>TRBJ2-2|TRBV5-1|few|TRBD1
TGCGCCAGCCACACCAGGGGGTCGGTCGGGGAGCTGTTTTTT
CASHTRGSVGELFF
>TRBJ1-1|TRBV5-1|NA|NA
TGCGCCAGCAGCCAATCGCCAGCGAACACTGAAGCTTTCTTT
CASSQSPANTEAFF
>TRBJ1-2|TRBV29-1|few|NA
TGCAGCGTTGAAGATCGACAGAACTATGGCTACACCTTC
CSVEDRQNYGYTF
>TRBJ1-3|TRBV19|NA|NA
TGTGCCACCAATGACGCTGGAAACACCATATATTTT
CATNDAGNTIYF
>TRBJ2-5|TRBV9|NA|TRBD2
TGTGCCAGCAACCCCGGAGCGGGAGGGGAGACCCAGTACTTC
CASNPGAGGETQYF
>TRBJ2-6|TRBV7-8|NA|NA
TGTGCCAGCAGACTTAGCACTGGGGCCAACGTCCTGACTTTC
CASRLSTGANVLTF
>TRBJ1-2|TRBV10-3|many|TRBD1
TGTGCCATCAGCCCTGGGACAGGGACCTATGGCTACACCTTC
CAISPGTGTYGYTF
>TRBJ1-1|TRBV5-1|few|NA
TGCGCCAGCAGCTTGGCGGGGGGGATTGAAGCTTTCTTT
CASSLAGGIEAFF
>TRBJ1-4|TRBV9|NA|NA
TGTGCCAGCAGCAACCGGGACAATGAAAAACTGTTTTTT
CASSNRDNEKLFF
>TRBJ2-3|TRBV6-5|NA|NA
TGTGCCAGCAGGGGGAAGGGGGGAGGTGGTACAGATACGCAGTATTTT
CASRGKGGGGTDTQYF
>TRBJ1-2|TRBV4-1|NA|NA
TGCGCCAGCAGCCAAGACCAGGGTACGCTCTATGGCTACACCTTC
CASSQDQGTLYGYTF
>TRBJ2-6|TRBV5-1|few|NA
TGCGCCAGCAGCCCCGTTGGGGTTTCTGGGGCCAACGTCCTGACTTTC
CASSPVGVSGANVLTF
>TRBJ2-7|TRBV7-3|few|TRBD1
TGTGCCAGCAGCTTAACCGGGACAGGGCCGAAAGAGCAGTACTTC
CASSLTGTGPKEQYF
>TRBJ2-2|TRBV7-2|many|NA
TGTGCCAGCAGCCCCAACGGGGGCCAGACCGGGGAGCTGTTTTTT
CASSPNGGQTGELFF
>TRBJ1-2|TRBV9|few|NA
TGTGCCAGCAGCGCCCCCGGGAGTGTAGGGTTGTATGGCTACACCTTC
CASSAPGSVGLYGYTF
>TRBJ2-1|TRBV20-1|NA|NA
TGCAGTGCTAGAGAGAGCAGGGGAGGTGACAATGAGCAGTTCTTC
CSARESRGGDNEQFF
>TRBJ2-3|TRBV9|NA|NA
TGTGCCAGCAGCGTAGTGTGGGGCGCAGATACGCAGTATTTT
CASSVVWGADTQYF
>TRBJ2-5|TRBV7-9|few|TRBD2
TGTGCCAGCAGCTCCTGGACTAGCGGAGAAGAGACCCAGTACTTC
CASSSWTSGEETQYF
>TRBJ2-1|TRBV24-1|many|TRBD1
TGTGCCACCAGTGATTACGGGACAGGGAATGAGCAGTTCTTC
CATSDYGTGNEQFF
>TRBJ1-5|TRBV27|many|TRBD1
TGTGCCAGCAGACTCGGACAGGGAATAGGGCCCCAGCATTTT
CASRLGQGIGPQHF
>TRBJ1-1|TRBV6-1|NA|TRBD1
TGTGCCAGCAGTGAAGTGGGGAGAGGCAGGGGGCGAGCTTTCTTT
CASSEVGRGRGRAFF
>TRBJ2-1|TRBV12-3/TRBV12-4|many|TRBD1
TGTGCCAGCAGGTCCTCAGGGGGCTACTACAATGAGCAGTTCTTC
CASRSSGGYYNEQFF
>TRBJ1-6|TRBV7-9|few|NA
TGTGCCAGCAGCTTGATTCCAGCATCACCCCTCCACTTT
CASSLIPASPLHF
>TRBJ2-3|TRBV12-3/TRBV12-4|few|TRBD2
TGTGCCAGCACCACCCGGGGGGGCCGGGCAGATACGCAGTATTTT
CASTTRGGRADTQYF
>TRBJ2-3|TRBV5-4|NA|NA
TGTGCCAGCAGCTTGGAATCGAGGGATACGCAGTATTTT
CASSLESRDTQYF
>TRBJ2-1|TRBV5-1|NA|NA
TGCGCCAGCCACGAGGGGCCGAGCTCCTACAATGAGCAGTTCTTC
CASHEGPSSYNEQFF
>TRBJ1-1|TRBV20-1|NA|NA
TGCAGTGCTGGGGACGGCAAGAACACTGAAGCTTTCTTT
CSAGDGKNTEAFF
>TRBJ2-5|TRBV5-1|few|TRBD2
TGCGCCAGCAGGAGGATAGCGGGGGGGCAGGAGACCCAGTACTTC
CASRRIAGGQETQYF
>TRBJ1-5|TRBV3-1|NA|TRBD1
TGTGCCAGCAGCCAACTCCTCGAACAGGGGAAATACAATCAGCCCCAGCATTTT
CASSQLLEQGKYNQPQHF
>TRBJ2-5|TRBV4-3|NA|NA
TGCGCCAGCAGCCGAAGTACAGGGATGACCCAGTACTTC
CASSRSTGMTQYF